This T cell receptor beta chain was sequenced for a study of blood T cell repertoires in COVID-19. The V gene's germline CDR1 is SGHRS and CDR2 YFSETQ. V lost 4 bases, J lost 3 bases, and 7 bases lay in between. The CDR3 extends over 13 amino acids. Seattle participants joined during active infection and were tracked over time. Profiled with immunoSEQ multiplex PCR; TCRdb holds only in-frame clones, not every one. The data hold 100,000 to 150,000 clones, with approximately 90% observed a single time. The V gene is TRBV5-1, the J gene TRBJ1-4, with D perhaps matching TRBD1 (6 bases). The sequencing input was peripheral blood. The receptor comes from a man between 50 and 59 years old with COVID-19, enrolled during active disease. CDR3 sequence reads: CASSRTANEKLFF. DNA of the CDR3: TGCGCCAGCAGCCGGACAGCTAATGAAAAACTGTTTTTT.